Shown below are 29 T cell receptor beta chains from a single sample sequenced in a study of CD8 T cell repertoires and HIV-1 epitope variants. The data were produced by immunoSEQ multiplex PCR, yet TCRdb's version contains in-frame clones alone and is incomplete. The sample consists of about 2,500 clones, about three fifths of them appearing once. Their recognized antigens are unknown. Material for sequencing was cultured CD8+ T cells derived from PBMCs. Receptor source: a male donor with HIV.

V gene TRBV5-6 combines with J gene TRBJ1-2; possible D gene TRBD1, 6 bases. Deletions cut 0 bases from V and 9 bases from J, with 15 bases between. The CDR3 contains 14 residues. The germline V gene encodes CDR1 SGHDT and CDR2 YYEEEE. The CDR3 DNA reads TGTGCCAGCAGCTTGGGGCAGGGGCTGATACGCTACACCTTC. Encoded protein: CASSLGQGLIRYTF.

This clone appeared a single time. The chain combines TRBV10-2 with TRBJ2-4; no firm D call. Germline-derived CDR1 and CDR2 are WSHSY and SAAADI. The germline V and J ends were trimmed by 6 bases and 0 bases, with 15 bases remaining between them. This CDR3 contains 16 residues. CDR3 sequence: CASSPVQSLAKNIQYF. CDR3 nucleotide sequence: TGCGCCAGCAGCCCTGTCCAAAGTCTAGCCAAAAACATTCAGTACTTC.

The chain carries TRBV28 and TRBJ2-1; TRBD2 is a possible D gene (6 bases). CDR1 and CDR2 (germline): MDHEN, SYDVKM. The CDR3 is made up of 12 amino acids. V shed 2 bases and J shed 9 bases, with 8 bases lying between them. CDR3 nucleotide sequence: TGTGCCAGCAGTTTACAGGGAGGTGAGCAGTTCTTC. Amino acid sequence: CASSLQGGEQFF.

The V gene is TRBV5-1, the J gene TRBJ2-3; 12 bases match TRBD2. V shed 1 base, J shed 3 bases, and the junction held 3 bases outside the gene matches. There are 16 residues in the CDR3. Per the germline V gene, CDR1 is SGHRS and CDR2 is YFSETQ. The CDR3 nucleotides are TGCGCCAGCAGCTTGACCGGGACTAGCGGGACAGATACGCAGTATTTT. Amino acids: CASSLTGTSGTDTQYF.

The rearrangement links TRBV7-2 to TRBJ2-5, with D maybe TRBD2 (5 bases). The ends were cut back, 5 bases at V and 6 bases at J, with 16 bases in the middle. This CDR3 has 14 amino acids. The germline CDR1 and CDR2 sequences are SGHTA and FQGNSA. The CDR3 here is CASSPFNERQTQYF. The CDR3 nucleotides read TGTGCCAGCAGCCCGTTTAATGAGCGGCAGACCCAGTACTTC.

V and J are TRBV5-1 and TRBJ2-1, with 8 bases fitting TRBD1. J gave up 10 bases and V 4 bases, and 7 bases lay outside the gene matches. In germline, CDR1 is SGHRS, CDR2 YFSETQ. CDR3 size: 13 residues. The CDR3 DNA reads as TGCGCCAGCAGCCGTGGGACAGGTAACGAGCAGTTCTTC. Residues: CASSRGTGNEQFF.

The rearrangement links TRBV2 to TRBJ1-1, with D unclear. Trimming pared 9 bases from V and 2 bases from J, leaving 13 bases between. The CDR3 runs 13 residues. Germline-derived CDR1 and CDR2 are SNHLY and FYNNEI. CDR3 nucleotide sequence: TGTGCCAGAGAGAGGGAGGGAAACACTGAAGCTTTCTTT. Translated, it gives CAREREGNTEAFF. The full variable domain, its missing parts supplied by reference TRBV2 and TRBJ1-1, is EPEVTQTPSHQVTQMGQEVILRCVPISNHLYFYWYRQILGQKVEFLVSFYNNEISEKSEIFDDQFSVERPDGSNFTLKIRSTKLEDSAMYFCAREREGNTEAFFGQGTRLTVV.

The rearrangement joins TRBV7-9 to TRBJ1-2, with 7 bases fitting TRBD1. The length of the CDR3 is 14 residues. Trimming removed 7 bases from V and 8 bases from J; junction bases left unmatched: 13. In germline, CDR1 is SEHNR, CDR2 FQNEAQ (reference sequence). CDR3 sequence reads: CASTGQAFVGGYTF. DNA of the CDR3: TGTGCCAGCACCGGACAGGCGTTTGTTGGGGGCTACACCTTC.

This chain joins TRBV15 and TRBJ2-5, with D perhaps matching TRBD1 (6 bases). Germline V gene data show CDR1 as LNHNV and CDR2 as YYDKDF (reference sequence). CDR3 length: 14 amino acids. V was trimmed by 0 bases and J by 4 bases, leaving 9 bases between them. The CDR3: CATSRDVGGETQYF. The CDR3 DNA sequence: TGTGCCACCAGCAGAGACGTAGGGGGAGAGACCCAGTACTTC.

The chain links TRBV30 to TRBJ1-4; D is perhaps TRBD1 (6 bases). This CDR3 has 13 amino acids. Trimming pared 3 bases from V and 9 bases from J, leaving 14 bases between. Germline CDR1 GTSNPN, CDR2 SVGIG (reference sequence). In nucleotides, the CDR3 is TGTGCCTGGAGAGGGGGGGGAAACCAAAAACTGTTTTTT. This encodes CAWRGGGNQKLFF.

This chain uses TRBV6-6 with TRBJ2-3, with 9 bases fitting TRBD2. Germline CDR1 MNHNY, CDR2 SVGAGI (reference sequence). The CDR3 is made up of 15 amino acids. The J segment lost 2 bases and the V segment lost 8 bases, leaving 8 bases of the junction unmatched. The CDR3 loop reads CASAGRGGTTDTQYF. In DNA, the CDR3 is TGTGCCAGCGCAGGGCGGGGGGGGACCACAGATACGCAGTATTTT.

The chain recombines TRBV5-6 with TRBJ2-1; 8 nucleotides align to TRBD2. Germline CDR1 SGHDT, CDR2 YYEEEE. The CDR3 runs to 16 residues. V trimming: 0 bases; J trimming: 0 bases; junction bases outside the gene matches: 2. CDR3 amino acids: CASSLERGSSYNEQFF. The CDR3 DNA sequence: TGTGCCAGCAGCTTGGAGCGGGGGAGCTCCTACAATGAGCAGTTCTTC.

The chain is built from TRBV9 and TRBJ1-1; no reliable D call. The germline V gene has CDR1 SGDLS and CDR2 YYNGEE. The CDR3 has 14 amino acids. V was trimmed by 2 bases and J by 2 bases, leaving 10 bases between them. CDR3 sequence: CASSVSGVNTEAFF. The CDR3, as DNA: TGTGCCAGCAGCGTCTCCGGGGTTAACACTGAAGCTTTCTTT.

This chain links TRBV10-3 with TRBJ2-1; no clear D gene. Trimming took off 2 bases at V and 5 bases at J, with 4 bases between the two ends. The CDR3 covers 12 residues. CDR1 and CDR2 (germline): ENHRY, SYGVKD. CDR3 nucleotide sequence: TGTGCCATCAGTGAGACCCACAATGAGCAGTTCTTC. It translates to CAISETHNEQFF.

The chain combines TRBV5-1 with TRBJ1-5; D gene ambiguous. Trimming took 4 bases from V and 6 from J, leaving 23 bases between them. The CDR3 covers 17 residues. Germline V gene lookup returns CDR1 SGHRS and CDR2 YFSETQ. The CDR3 DNA reads TGCGCCAGCAGCCCGGTACCTGACATCGGGAGGGCTCAGCCCCAGCATTTT. Protein sequence: CASSPVPDIGRAQPQHF. Based on the CDR3 plus reference TRBV5-1 and TRBJ1-5, the full variable domain is KAGVTQTPRYLIKTRGQQVTLSCSPISGHRSVSWYQQTPGQGLQFLFEYFSETQRNKGNFPGRFSGRQFSNSRSEMNVSTLELGDSALYLCASSPVPDIGRAQPQHFGDGTRLSIL.

The V and J genes are TRBV10-3 and TRBJ1-5; D unresolved. V lost 0 bases and J lost 7, with 10 bases in between. Per the germline V gene, CDR1 is ENHRY and CDR2 is SYGVKD. This CDR3 has 14 amino acids. DNA of the CDR3: TGTGCCATCAGTGAGTCGTGGGGAGAGCAGCCCCAGCATTTT. It specifies CAISESWGEQPQHF.

The rearrangement joins TRBV2 to TRBJ2-7; 12 bases map to TRBD1. Trimming removed 4 bases from V and 7 bases from J; junction bases left unmatched: 14. CDR1 and CDR2 from the germline V gene are SNHLY and FYNNEI. The CDR3 loop spans 17 amino acids. The CDR3 here is CASSGPSGTGGNGEQYF. The CDR3 DNA is TGTGCCAGCAGTGGCCCTTCGGGGACAGGGGGCAACGGGGAGCAGTACTTC.

This clone has just a few counts. In DNA form, the CDR3 reads TGTGCCAGCAGTCCCCCCGAGAAGGCCTCCTACGAGCAGTACTTC. It yields the protein CASSPPEKASYEQYF. J is TRBJ2-7 and V is TRBV6-5; D ambiguous. V was clipped by 5 bases and J by 0 bases, with 14 bases between them. The CDR3 has 15 residues. Per germline, CDR1 MNHEY and CDR2 SVGAGI.

The table lists this clone with a few counts. J is TRBJ1-1 and V is TRBV11-3; D unclear. Germline lookup yields CDR1 SGHNT and CDR2 YENEEA. This CDR3 has 13 amino acids. The ends were cut back, 1 base at V and 7 bases at J, with 10 bases in the middle. CDR3 residues: CASSLGGENEAFF. DNA of the CDR3: TGTGCCAGCAGCTTAGGCGGGGAGAATGAAGCTTTCTTT.

CDR3 region: CASSSTWTGSNSPLHF. CDR3 coding DNA: TGTGCCAGCAGCTCCACCTGGACAGGGTCCAATTCACCCCTCCACTTT. The rearrangement links TRBV7-2 to TRBJ1-6; 8 bases line up with TRBD1. This CDR3 is built from 16 residues. Germline CDR1 SGHTA, CDR2 FQGNSA. V was pared by 4 bases and J by 7 bases, with 9 bases of the junction left unmatched.

The rearrangement uses TRBV30 and TRBJ1-1, with D unclear. V lost 3 bases and J 4 bases, leaving 21 bases between the germline ends. From germline, CDR1 is GTSNPN and CDR2 SVGIG (reference sequence). The CDR3 runs to 16 residues. CDR3 DNA sequence: TGTGCCTGGAGGCCCTCCCCGGGGAGTTCCCCCACTGAAGCTTTCTTT. This codes for CAWRPSPGSSPTEAFF.

J is TRBJ2-5 and V is TRBV5-1; TRBD1 might be the D (5 bases). The CDR3 has 13 residues. Germline loops: CDR1 SGHRS, CDR2 YFSETQ. The germline V and J ends were trimmed by 0 bases and 7 bases, with 10 bases remaining between them. CDR3 protein: CASSLEGQGTQYF. The DNA for the CDR3 is TGCGCCAGCAGCTTGGAGGGGCAGGGGACCCAGTACTTC.

The chain links TRBV5-6 to TRBJ2-7; D ambiguous. Trimming removed 2 bases from V and 4 bases from J, with 7 bases in between. Germline loops: CDR1 SGHDT, CDR2 YYEEEE. CDR3 length: 12 amino acids. The CDR3 nucleotides are TGTGCCAGCAGCTTCGCCGAGTACGAGCAGTACTTC. Translation: CASSFAEYEQYF.

This chain uses TRBV5-6 with TRBJ1-1; D is undetermined. The germline gives CDR1 SGHDT, CDR2 YYEEEE. V lost 0 bases and J lost 3, with 6 bases in between. The CDR3 runs to 13 residues. This CDR3 is CASSLGGDTEAFF. Written as DNA, the CDR3 is TGTGCCAGCAGCTTGGGGGGTGACACTGAAGCTTTCTTT.

This clone was detected only a few times. The rearrangement joins TRBV19 to TRBJ2-1, with 7 bases aligning to TRBD2. This CDR3 spans 16 amino acids. Germline V CDR1 and CDR2: LNHDA, SQIVND (reference sequence). Germline trimming cut 3 bases from V and 5 bases from J; bases unmatched to any gene: 10. CDR3 nucleotide sequence: TGTGCCAGTAGTATGGCGGGGGTTTGGATGGACAATGAGCAGTTCTTC. It encodes CASSMAGVWMDNEQFF. The whole variable domain, remainder taken from reference TRBV19 and TRBJ2-1, is DGGITQSPKYLFRKEGQNVTLSCEQNLNHDAMYWYRQDPGQGLRLIYYSQIVNDFQKGDIAEGYSVSREKKESFPLTVTSAQKNPTAFYLCASSMAGVWMDNEQFFGPGTRLTVL.

The V gene is TRBV6-5, the J gene TRBJ1-5, with D perhaps matching TRBD1 (5 bases). The germline V and J ends were trimmed by 0 bases and 7 bases, with 10 bases remaining between them. CDR3 length equals 14 residues. Germline V gives CDR1 MNHEY, CDR2 SVGAGI. This CDR3 reads CASSYSGGDQPQHF. CDR3 in DNA: TGTGCCAGCAGTTACTCCGGGGGGGACCAGCCCCAGCATTTT.

This clone has only one observation. This chain links TRBV16 with TRBJ1-2; 8 bases match TRBD1. V was pared by 0 bases and J by 6 bases, with 0 bases of the junction left unmatched. This CDR3 spans 13 amino acids. Germline-derived CDR1 and CDR2 are KGHSY and FQNENV. As DNA, the CDR3 is TGTGCCAGCAGCCAATCGACAGGGGATGGCTACACCTTC. This sequence encodes CASSQSTGDGYTF.

This clone was detected a few times. V is TRBV19 and J is TRBJ2-1; 10 positions match TRBD1. After removal of 7 bases from V and 4 bases from J, the junction contained 4 bases not matched to a gene. This CDR3 has 14 residues. Germline V CDR1 and CDR2: LNHDA, SQIVND (reference sequence). CDR3 amino acids: CASTGQGTYNEQFF. As DNA, the CDR3 is TGTGCCAGTACGGGACAGGGGACTTACAATGAGCAGTTCTTC.

This clone was seen only a few times. The chain is built from TRBV5-1 and TRBJ1-2; D ambiguous. CDR1 SGHRS and CDR2 YFSETQ come from the germline V gene. The CDR3 runs 11 residues. Trimming cost V 5 bases and J 8 bases, with 10 bases left between them. The CDR3 DNA sequence: TGCGCCAGCAGGGAGGCGGCCGGCTACACCTTC. Amino acids: CASREAAGYTF.